A selection of T cell receptor beta chains follows, all from one sample in a study of cytomegalovirus exposure and HLA in healthy donors. Sequencing was performed with immunoSEQ multiplex PCR; in TCRdb, only in-frame clones are kept and a portion is missing. This table holds tens of thousands of clones, around 79% found once. The sample comprised PBMCs. The receptors stem from a woman in her thirties or forties in good health and CMV-seropositive. CDR3s include the opening cysteine and the closing phenylalanine or tryptophan. Fields, in order: D gene, V gene, J gene, clone size, CDR3 protein, CDR3 DNA. A D gene is named only where the DNA matches it firmly. A clone size is listed for some rows: how often the clone was seen (once, few, many), or a class if it is expanded.

d_call: .; v_call: TRBV9; j_call: TRBJ1-1; clone_size: .; cdr3_aa: CASSAHLQGPEAFF; cdr3_nt: TGTGCCAGCAGCGCACACCTACAGGGTCCTGAAGCTTTCTTT
d_call: TRBD1; v_call: TRBV6-6; j_call: TRBJ1-1; clone_size: .; cdr3_aa: CASRSGGLNTEAFF; cdr3_nt: TGTGCCAGCAGATCAGGGGGCCTGAACACTGAAGCTTTCTTT
d_call: .; v_call: TRBV5-1; j_call: TRBJ1-3; clone_size: .; cdr3_aa: CASSFVSGSSGNTIYF; cdr3_nt: TGCGCCAGCAGCTTTGTTTCCGGGAGCTCTGGAAACACCATATATTTT
d_call: .; v_call: TRBV2; j_call: TRBJ1-2; clone_size: .; cdr3_aa: CASSEHSQYGYTF; cdr3_nt: TGTGCCAGCAGTGAACACAGCCAATATGGCTACACCTTC
d_call: .; v_call: TRBV2; j_call: TRBJ1-2; clone_size: .; cdr3_aa: CASSPQIRANYGYTF; cdr3_nt: TGTGCCAGCAGCCCCCAAATCAGGGCCAACTATGGCTACACCTTC
d_call: .; v_call: TRBV10-3; j_call: TRBJ1-6; clone_size: .; cdr3_aa: CAISVQPLNSPLHF; cdr3_nt: TGTGCCATCAGTGTACAACCGCTGAATTCACCCCTCCACTTT
d_call: .; v_call: TRBV14; j_call: TRBJ1-1; clone_size: .; cdr3_aa: CASSQAVNTEAFF; cdr3_nt: TGTGCCAGCAGCCAAGCGGTGAACACTGAAGCTTTCTTT
d_call: .; v_call: TRBV19; j_call: TRBJ2-4; clone_size: .; cdr3_aa: CASSLEGDIQYF; cdr3_nt: TGTGCCAGTAGTCTCGAGGGGGACATTCAGTACTTC
d_call: TRBD1; v_call: TRBV27; j_call: TRBJ1-6; clone_size: .; cdr3_aa: CASSSGTAPNSLLHF; cdr3_nt: TGTGCCAGCAGTTCTGGGACAGCGCCGAATTCACTCCTCCACTTT
d_call: TRBD2; v_call: TRBV5-1; j_call: TRBJ2-3; clone_size: .; cdr3_aa: CASSLLAGWADTQYF; cdr3_nt: TGCGCCAGCAGCTTGCTAGCGGGATGGGCAGATACGCAGTATTTT
d_call: TRBD2; v_call: TRBV30; j_call: TRBJ2-6; clone_size: .; cdr3_aa: CAWNLAGLVSGANVLTF; cdr3_nt: TGTGCCTGGAATCTAGCGGGACTCGTCTCTGGGGCCAACGTCCTGACTTTC
d_call: .; v_call: TRBV7-8; j_call: TRBJ1-1; clone_size: .; cdr3_aa: CASSLQPRGPQRAFF; cdr3_nt: TGTGCCAGCAGCCTCCAACCAAGGGGCCCCCAAAGGGCTTTCTTT
d_call: TRBD1; v_call: TRBV2; j_call: TRBJ1-1; clone_size: .; cdr3_aa: CASSGQGMTEAFF; cdr3_nt: TGTGCCAGCAGTGGACAGGGAATGACTGAAGCTTTCTTT
d_call: TRBD2; v_call: TRBV6-4; j_call: TRBJ2-1; clone_size: once; cdr3_aa: CASSVSGTSGYNEQFF; cdr3_nt: TGTGCCAGCAGTGTCTCCGGGACTAGCGGTTACAATGAGCAGTTCTTC